This T cell receptor (beta chain) was retrieved from a study of blood T cells in healthy people across ages. With a J-beta primer mix and a sample-barcoded 5' primer, a second PCR ran about 6 to 11 cycles. TCRdb fed the 5' RACE reads into MiXCR, producing one record per CDR3 protein. The sample yields hundreds of thousands of distinct CDR3 sequences, about a fifth seen once. The CDR3 is made up of 14 amino acids. The ends were cut back, 6 bases at V and 11 bases at J, with 20 bases in the middle. Germline CDR1 and CDR2: SGHVS and FQNEAQ. This clonotype was counted between two and nine times. This sequence was found in a man between 65 and 85 years old in good health. The rearrangement links TRBV7-8 to TRBJ1-3; D ambiguous. Source material: blood. The CDR3 coding sequence is TGTGCCAGCAGGCCCAGAGGGCGAGTTCGGGCCATATATTTT. Its protein is CASRPRGRVRAIYF.